The 32 T cell receptor beta chains presented below share a single source sample, sequenced in a study of monozygotic twins with inflammatory bowel disease. Reprocessing the 5' RACE reads, TCRdb reports a single entry for every CDR3 protein and omits DNA. The record lists 110,000 to 150,000 distinct CDR3 sequences, of which the ten most abundant hold around 1.2%. Material for sequencing was blood. The source of these receptors is a human donor with ulcerative colitis or Crohn's disease, or a healthy co-twin of an affected twin (not recorded which).

The chain combines TRBV14 with TRBJ2-7; as DNA is missing, the TRBD1 call by TCRdb cannot be tested. From germline, CDR1 is SGHDN and CDR2 FVKESK. The length of the CDR3 is 14 residues. This chain's CDR3 is CASSQVSGSPRQYF.

The gene calls are TRBV5-1 and TRBJ2-1; as DNA is missing, the TRBD2 call by TCRdb cannot be tested. The length of the CDR3 is 16 residues. The germline gives CDR1 SGHRS, CDR2 YFSETQ. This CDR3 is CASSLSPSGRANEQFF.

The CDR3 sequence: CSVATGGRNYGYTF. This sequence joins TRBV29-1 and TRBJ1-2; TCRdb designates TRBD1, a call that cannot be tested without DNA. This CDR3 comprises 14 residues. CDR1 is SQVTM, CDR2 ANQGSEA, per germline.

The chain carries TRBV5-1 and TRBJ1-2. Germline values: CDR1 SGHRS, CDR2 YFSETQ. This CDR3 region has 14 residues. CDR3 sequence reads: CASSLATANYGYTF.

The chain is built from TRBV24-1 and TRBJ2-3; TCRdb lists TRBD2, though no DNA is available to test this call. This CDR3 contains 15 residues. Germline lookup yields CDR1 KGHDR and CDR2 SFDVKD. CDR3 in amino acids: CATSDPSGGTDTQYF.

The chain couples TRBV29-1 to TRBJ2-1. The CDR3 is made up of 14 amino acids. The germline gives CDR1 SQVTM, CDR2 ANQGSEA. The CDR3 loop reads CSVGTQSSYNEQFF.

The chain joins TRBV5-1 to TRBJ2-6; absent DNA, TCRdb's TRBD1 call cannot be checked. Per germline, CDR1 SGHRS and CDR2 YFSETQ. CDR3 length: 18 amino acids. The CDR3 sequence: CASSLTGSVGSGANVLTF. The complete variable domain, with remaining parts taken from reference TRBV5-1 and TRBJ2-6, reads KAGVTQTPRYLIKTRGQQVTLSCSPISGHRSVSWYQQTPGQGLQFLFEYFSETQRNKGNFPGRFSGRQFSNSRSEMNVSTLELGDSALYLCASSLTGSVGSGANVLTFGAGSRLTVL.

The rearrangement links TRBV4-2 to TRBJ2-7. The length of the CDR3 is 14 residues. Per germline, CDR1 LGHNA and CDR2 YNFKEQ. CDR3 protein: CASSQDPASYEQYF.

The rearrangement uses TRBV4-1 and TRBJ1-1. CDR1 is MGHRA and CDR2 is YSYEKL in the germline V gene. There are 15 residues in the CDR3. CDR3 region: CASSQDLRQLTEAFF.

CDR3 amino acids: CRVLGGREEETQYF. The rearrangement uses TRBV20-1 and TRBJ2-5; no DNA is available, so the TRBD2 call from TCRdb remains unchecked. Germline V gene lookup returns CDR1 DFQATT and CDR2 SNEGSKA (reference sequence). The CDR3 has 14 amino acids.

The CDR3 loop is CASSLRGGFGTEAFF. The rearrangement joins TRBV5-1 to TRBJ1-1; TCRdb names TRBD1, which stays unverified in the absence of DNA. The CDR3 loop spans 15 amino acids. CDR1 is SGHRS, CDR2 YFSETQ, per germline.

The rearrangement uses TRBV12-3 or TRBV12-4 and TRBJ2-7; with no DNA, the TCRdb D assignment of TRBD2 cannot be verified. The CDR3 runs 19 residues. The CDR3 here is CASSPIPGLAGDSSYEQYF.

V is TRBV7-2 and J is TRBJ2-3. Germline-derived CDR1 and CDR2 are SGHTA and FQGNSA. The CDR3 has 15 residues. The CDR3 spells CASSLARLGTDTQYF.

The V call is TRBV5-1, the J call TRBJ2-7; lacking DNA, the TRBD2 call made by TCRdb goes unchecked. Per germline, CDR1 SGHRS and CDR2 YFSETQ. The CDR3 is made up of 15 amino acids. The CDR3 is CASSIGTRGRYEQYF. Full variable domain (outside the CDR3, taken from reference TRBV5-1 and TRBJ2-7): KAGVTQTPRYLIKTRGQQVTLSCSPISGHRSVSWYQQTPGQGLQFLFEYFSETQRNKGNFPGRFSGRQFSNSRSEMNVSTLELGDSALYLCASSIGTRGRYEQYFGPGTRLTVT.

The V gene is TRBV12-3 or TRBV12-4, the J gene TRBJ2-7; TCRdb names TRBD1, which stays unverified in the absence of DNA. The CDR3 is 16 amino acids. CDR3 region: CASSPLDRGPTYEQYF.

This sequence joins TRBV7-3 and TRBJ2-3. Germline CDR1 SGHTA, CDR2 FQGTGA. The CDR3 has 16 residues. CDR3 sequence reads: CASSPRAGSGTDTQYF.

The CDR3 here is CASSPVGARGETQYF. The chain couples TRBV18 to TRBJ2-5; TCRdb calls TRBD1, which cannot be checked without DNA. This CDR3 has 15 residues. Germline V gene data show CDR1 as KGHSH and CDR2 as LQKENI.

The rearrangement uses TRBV3-1 and TRBJ1-1; TCRdb designates TRBD1, a call that cannot be tested without DNA. The CDR3 has 14 amino acids. Germline V lookup: CDR1 LGHDT, CDR2 YNNKEL (reference sequence). The CDR3 sequence: CASSQGTGRNEAFF.

The J gene is TRBJ2-2, the V gene TRBV9; the D call of TRBD1 rests on TCRdb alone, since no DNA is present to check it. The CDR3 sequence is 17 residues long. From germline, CDR1 is SGDLS and CDR2 YYNGEE. The CDR3 region is CASSVASSGGITGELFF.

The chain recombines TRBV19 with TRBJ2-1; TCRdb names TRBD2, which stays unverified in the absence of DNA. The germline gives CDR1 LNHDA, CDR2 SQIVND (reference sequence). The CDR3 consists of 17 residues. CDR3 amino acids: CASSIAAAGGRNNEQFF.

The gene calls are TRBV10-1 and TRBJ1-4; TCRdb designates TRBD1, a call that cannot be tested without DNA. The CDR3 loop spans 20 amino acids. The V gene's germline CDR1 is WNHNN and CDR2 SYGVQD (reference sequence). The CDR3: CASSAYRMGPFKPYNEKLFF.

The chain uses TRBV5-1 and TRBJ2-5; checking the TCRdb D call of TRBD1 is not possible without DNA. This CDR3 has 13 residues. Germline loops: CDR1 SGHRS, CDR2 YFSETQ. The CDR3 sequence: CASSYRDQETQYF.

This chain links TRBV6-5 with TRBJ1-6; TCRdb outputs TRBD1, but without DNA this stays unchecked. There are 19 residues in the CDR3. Per germline, CDR1 MNHEY and CDR2 SVGAGI. CDR3 region: CASSYSGTGIANYNSPLHF.

The chain's CDR3 is CASSLNHPTQPQHF. The gene calls are TRBV5-1 and TRBJ1-5. The CDR3 covers 14 residues. Germline loops: CDR1 SGHRS, CDR2 YFSETQ. The entire variable domain, with the rest obtained from reference TRBV5-1 and TRBJ1-5, is as follows: KAGVTQTPRYLIKTRGQQVTLSCSPISGHRSVSWYQQTPGQGLQFLFEYFSETQRNKGNFPGRFSGRQFSNSRSEMNVSTLELGDSALYLCASSLNHPTQPQHFGDGTRLSIL.

The chain joins TRBV12-3 or TRBV12-4 to TRBJ1-1; TCRdb returns TRBD1, unconfirmable since there is no DNA. The CDR3 sequence is 16 residues long. The CDR3 spells CASSFRTGQRKTEAFF.

The V gene is TRBV6-6, the J gene TRBJ2-6. This CDR3 contains 14 residues. Germline lookup yields CDR1 MNHNY and CDR2 SVGAGI (reference sequence). This chain's CDR3 is CASRSDSGANVLTF.

The chain's CDR3 is CASSLFRLAGGTDTQYF. The rearrangement links TRBV7-8 to TRBJ2-3; TCRdb reports TRBD2, a call that lacks DNA to check it against. Germline V gene lookup returns CDR1 SGHVS and CDR2 FQNEAQ. The CDR3 is made up of 17 amino acids. Supplemented by reference TRBV7-8 and TRBJ2-3, the full variable domain reads GAGVSQSPRYKVAKRGQDVALRCDPISGHVSLFWYQQALGQGPEFLTYFQNEAQLDKSGLPSDRFFAERPEGSVSTLKIQRTQQEDSAVYLCASSLFRLAGGTDTQYFGPGTRLTVL.

The rearrangement joins TRBV29-1 to TRBJ2-1. This CDR3 spans 14 amino acids. From germline, CDR1 is SQVTM and CDR2 ANQGSEA. CDR3 in amino acids: CSTSPRTGLNEQFF.

The rearrangement links TRBV24-1 to TRBJ2-2. CDR3 length: 11 residues. Per germline, CDR1 KGHDR and CDR2 SFDVKD. The CDR3 region is CATSNTGELFF.

The V call is TRBV7-9, the J call TRBJ2-1; no DNA is available, so the TRBD1 call from TCRdb remains unchecked. The CDR3 loop spans 12 amino acids. CDR1 and CDR2 (germline): SEHNR, FQNEAQ (reference sequence). CDR3 protein: CASSSTGYEQFF.

The J gene is TRBJ2-1, the V gene TRBV7-9; TCRdb gives TRBD2 as the D gene, but with no DNA this cannot be confirmed. CDR3 length equals 14 residues. Looked up from germline, CDR1 is SEHNR and CDR2 is FQNEAQ (reference sequence). The CDR3 sequence is CASSLADSPYEQFF.

V and J are TRBV29-1 and TRBJ2-2; TCRdb selects TRBD1, and the lack of DNA leaves this call unchecked. The germline V gene encodes CDR1 SQVTM and CDR2 ANQGSEA. The CDR3 totals 17 residues. CDR3 sequence reads: CSVTGGPGRTNTGELFF.